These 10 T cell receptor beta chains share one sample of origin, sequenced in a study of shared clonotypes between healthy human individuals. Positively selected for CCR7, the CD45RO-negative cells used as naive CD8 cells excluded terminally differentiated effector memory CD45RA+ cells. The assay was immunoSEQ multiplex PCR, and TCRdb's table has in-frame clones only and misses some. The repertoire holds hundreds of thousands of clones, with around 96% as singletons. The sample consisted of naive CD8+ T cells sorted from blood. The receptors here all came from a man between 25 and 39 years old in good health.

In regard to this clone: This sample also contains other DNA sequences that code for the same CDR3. CDR3 loop: CSVEDRLYGYTF. In DNA, the CDR3 is TGCAGCGTTGAAGATCGGCTATATGGCTACACCTTC. The chain recombines TRBV29-1 with TRBJ1-2, with D uncertain. This CDR3 region has 12 residues. Germline CDR1 reads SQVTM; CDR2 reads ANQGSEA. V lost 0 bases and J 5 bases, leaving 7 bases between the germline ends.

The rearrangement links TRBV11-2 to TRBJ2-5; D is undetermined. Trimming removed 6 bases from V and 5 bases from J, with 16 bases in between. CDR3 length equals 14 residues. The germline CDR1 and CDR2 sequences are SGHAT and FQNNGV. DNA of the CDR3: TGTGCCAGCAGGCCTTGGGTGGGTGTGGAGACCCAGTACTTC. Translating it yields CASRPWVGVETQYF.

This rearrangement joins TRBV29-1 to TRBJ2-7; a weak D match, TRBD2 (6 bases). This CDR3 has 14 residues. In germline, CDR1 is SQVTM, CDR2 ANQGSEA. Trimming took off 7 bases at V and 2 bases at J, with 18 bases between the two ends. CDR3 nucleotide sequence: TGCAGCGCTGCCGGGACTTCCGGAACCTACGAGCAGTACTTC. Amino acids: CSAAGTSGTYEQYF.

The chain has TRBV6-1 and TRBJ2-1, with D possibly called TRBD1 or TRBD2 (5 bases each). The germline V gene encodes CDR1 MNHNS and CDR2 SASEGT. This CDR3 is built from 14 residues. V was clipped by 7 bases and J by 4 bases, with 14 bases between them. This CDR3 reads CASTTGPIYNEQFF. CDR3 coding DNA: TGTGCCAGCACTACGGGACCCATATACAATGAGCAGTTCTTC.

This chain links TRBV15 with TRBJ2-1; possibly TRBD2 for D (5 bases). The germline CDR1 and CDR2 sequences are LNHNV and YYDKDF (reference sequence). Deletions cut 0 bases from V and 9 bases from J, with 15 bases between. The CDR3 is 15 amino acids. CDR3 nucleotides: TGTGCCACCAGCAGAGATCTGGAGCTAGCAAGTGAGCAGTTCTTC. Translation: CATSRDLELASEQFF.

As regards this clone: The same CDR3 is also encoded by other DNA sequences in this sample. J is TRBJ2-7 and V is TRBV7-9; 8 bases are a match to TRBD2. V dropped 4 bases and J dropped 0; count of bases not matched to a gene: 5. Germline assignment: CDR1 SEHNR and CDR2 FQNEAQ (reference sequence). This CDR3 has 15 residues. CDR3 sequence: CASSSTSGGSYEQYF. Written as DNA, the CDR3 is TGTGCCAGCAGCTCAACTAGCGGAGGCTCCTACGAGCAGTACTTC.

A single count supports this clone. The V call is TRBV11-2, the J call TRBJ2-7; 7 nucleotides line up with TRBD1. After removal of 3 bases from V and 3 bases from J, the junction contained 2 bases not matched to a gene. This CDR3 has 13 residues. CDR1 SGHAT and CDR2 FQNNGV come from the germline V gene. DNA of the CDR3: TGTGCCAGCAGCTTGGGACAGCACTACGAGCAGTACTTC. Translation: CASSLGQHYEQYF.

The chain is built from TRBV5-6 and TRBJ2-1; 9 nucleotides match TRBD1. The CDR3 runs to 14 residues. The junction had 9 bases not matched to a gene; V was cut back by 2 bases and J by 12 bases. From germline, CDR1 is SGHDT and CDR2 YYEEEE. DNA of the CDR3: TGTGCCAGCAGCTTCGGGACAGGGTTGGTGTCGCAGTTCTTC. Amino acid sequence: CASSFGTGLVSQFF.

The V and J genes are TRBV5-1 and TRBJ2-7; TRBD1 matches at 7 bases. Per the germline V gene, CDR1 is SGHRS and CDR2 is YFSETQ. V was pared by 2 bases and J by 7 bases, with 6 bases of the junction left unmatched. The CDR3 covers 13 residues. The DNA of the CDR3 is TGCGCCAGCAGCTTAGAGGGGGCGTTGGAGCAGTACTTC. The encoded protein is CASSLEGALEQYF. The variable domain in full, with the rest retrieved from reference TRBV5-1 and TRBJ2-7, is KAGVTQTPRYLIKTRGQQVTLSCSPISGHRSVSWYQQTPGQGLQFLFEYFSETQRNKGNFPGRFSGRQFSNSRSEMNVSTLELGDSALYLCASSLEGALEQYFGPGTRLTVT.

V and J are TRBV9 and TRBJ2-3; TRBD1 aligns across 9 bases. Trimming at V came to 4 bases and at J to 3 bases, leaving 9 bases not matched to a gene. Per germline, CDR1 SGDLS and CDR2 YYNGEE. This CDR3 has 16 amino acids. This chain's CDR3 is CASSPFWDRETDTQYF. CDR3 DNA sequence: TGTGCCAGCAGCCCCTTTTGGGACAGGGAGACAGATACGCAGTATTTT. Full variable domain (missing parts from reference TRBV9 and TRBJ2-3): DSGVTQTPKHLITATGQRVTLRCSPRSGDLSVYWYQQSLDQGLQFLIQYYNGEERAKGNILERFSAQQFPDLHSELNLSSLELGDSALYFCASSPFWDRETDTQYFGPGTRLTVL.